This entry describes one T cell receptor (beta chain). The entry originates in a study of blood T cell repertoires in COVID-19. In the authors' workflow: The assay estimated nucleated cells by amplifying reference gene primers. Using immunoSEQ multiplex PCR, the repertoire was profiled, and TCRdb retains in-frame clones only, with some absent. D and trimming were read from the DNA, whereas the V and J calls and clone size are those reported in that table. The sample has some 190,000 clones; more than 75% are singletons. Those enrolled in Seattle joined during active infection and were followed longitudinally afterward. The TCR sequence derives from a person aged 65-85 years with COVID-19, enrolled during active disease. The material sequenced was peripheral blood.

CDR3 sequence (DNA): TGCGCCAGCAGCCTCGGAGGTGAAAAACTGTTTTTT. Its translation: CASSLGGEKLFF. The chain combines TRBV4-1 with TRBJ1-4; D is uncertain. The CDR3 is made up of 12 amino acids. Germline V lookup: CDR1 MGHRA, CDR2 YSYEKL. The V gene lost 4 bases and the J gene lost 7 bases, with 7 bases spanning the gap.